These T cell receptor beta chains were read from a single sample in a study of T cells in Graves' hyperthyroidism and ophthalmopathy. MiXCR, run by TCRdb on the multiplex PCR reads, gives a single entry per CDR3 protein. This table has over 400,000 distinct CDR3 sequences, 20% to 25% appearing once. The material sequenced was blood. These receptors originate from a woman aged 70-85 years with Graves' ophthalmopathy. The conserved cysteine and the conserved F or W are not part of the CDR3 here.

J,V,CDR3
TRBJ2-3,TRBV11-3,ASIETGTDTQY
TRBJ1-5,TRBV3-1,ASSETMGGSGQPQH
TRBJ2-6,TRBV12-3/TRBV12-4,ASSFVKGKIGANVLT
TRBJ2-1,TRBV11-2,ASSRGTGTSGRLYNEQF
TRBJ1-1,TRBV6-2/TRBV6-3,ASRLTGSMNTEAF
TRBJ1-1,TRBV24-1,ATSSGVQKAF
TRBJ2-1,TRBV29-1,SVAPLAGGRTYNEQF
TRBJ1-2,TRBV20-1,SARRPGGYGYT
TRBJ2-1,TRBV6-1,ASSLKRDQQF
TRBJ2-7,TRBV11-2,ASRLSGTYEQY
TRBJ1-4,TRBV7-2,ASSSGGHPNEKLF
TRBJ2-2,TRBV10-2,ASSEGLAADQTGELF
TRBJ2-7,TRBV18,ASSPPGLASEQY
TRBJ1-1,TRBV27,ASSSETDPNTEAF
TRBJ2-7,TRBV28,ASSHTGLAGDEQY
TRBJ1-2,TRBV20-1,SARGQGIYT
TRBJ2-1,TRBV6-2/TRBV6-3,ASSWHASGRAWNEQF
TRBJ2-2,TRBV7-3,ASSSGTAEGGELF
TRBJ2-5,TRBV2,ASSPGGPPETQY
TRBJ2-5,TRBV5-1,ASSLLGAGVETQY
TRBJ1-1,TRBV19,ASSIEGAETAKV
TRBJ1-1,TRBV24-1,ATQTGWNTEAF
TRBJ1-1,TRBV5-6,ASSLNRGPEAF
TRBJ2-1,TRBV7-2,ASSLATGNEQF
TRBJ2-1,TRBV5-6,ASRRRDFTYNEQF
TRBJ1-6,TRBV5-1,ASSLDRSVNSPLH
TRBJ2-2,TRBV19,ASSLQGASLAGELF
TRBJ2-5,TRBV12-3/TRBV12-4,ASSLVGEETQY
TRBJ2-7,TRBV5-4,ASSPQGRGFYEQY
TRBJ2-1,TRBV2,ASSRPKKGGSRVRLAGVHEQF
TRBJ2-7,TRBV3-1,ASSQGAGGKQY
TRBJ1-2,TRBV5-1,ASSLSDSYGYT
TRBJ1-3,TRBV6-2/TRBV6-3,ASSYSTVRGTSGNTIY
TRBJ1-3,TRBV20-1,SARALDTSGNTIY